The 24 T cell receptor beta chains presented below share a single source sample, sequenced in a study of T cells in Graves' hyperthyroidism and ophthalmopathy. Amplified TCR beta CDR3 regions derived from RNA transcripts. The HTBI primer set drove a first-round RT-PCR of the TCR CDR3. Each CDR3 protein gets one entry after TCRdb re-called the multiplex PCR reads with MiXCR. The table lists 150,000 to 200,000 distinct CDR3 sequences, just under 9.5% of them singletons. The sample was blood. The receptors shown here come from a woman younger than 30 with Graves' hyperthyroidism that later progressed to Graves' ophthalmopathy.

The chain employs TRBV10-2 and TRBJ1-5, with a weak D call TRBD1 (5 bases). CDR3 length: 16 residues. In germline, CDR1 is WSHSY, CDR2 SAAADI. V was pared by 2 bases and J by 0 bases, with 11 bases between. In DNA, the CDR3 is TGCGCCAGCAGTGAGATTGGGACTTATAGCAATCAGCCCCAGCATTTT. Translating gives CASSEIGTYSNQPQHF.

There are a few counts of this clonotype. The chain has TRBV14 and TRBJ2-5; D perhaps matches TRBD2 (7 bases). CDR3 length equals 14 residues. In germline, CDR1 is SGHDN, CDR2 FVKESK. V was shortened by 4 bases and J by 7 bases, with 16 bases between the two germline ends. CDR3 sequence reads: CASSPGGRTLTQYF. The CDR3 coding sequence is TGTGCCAGCAGCCCCGGGGGGCGGACATTGACCCAGTACTTC.

This clonotype has ten or more counts. This sequence joins TRBV2 and TRBJ1-5; TRBD1 agrees at 7 bases. The V gene's germline CDR1 is SNHLY and CDR2 FYNNEI. The CDR3 is 13 amino acids. The J segment lost 0 bases and the V segment lost 8 bases, leaving 1 base of the junction unmatched. The CDR3 region is CASGTDSNQPQHF. As DNA, the CDR3 is TGTGCCAGCGGGACAGATAGCAATCAGCCCCAGCATTTT.

The rearrangement uses TRBV6-4 and TRBJ1-5, with TRBD1 as a possible D gene (5 bases). Germline V lookup: CDR1 MRHNA, CDR2 SNTAGT. This CDR3 is built from 13 residues. V lost 5 bases to trimming and J lost 9 bases, with 14 bases between them. The CDR3 sequence: CASSKDGGAPQHF. The CDR3 nucleotides are TGTGCCAGCAGTAAAGATGGGGGAGCGCCCCAGCATTTT.

This clonotype was picked up many times. This rearrangement joins TRBV2 to TRBJ2-3, with 12 bases that match TRBD2. Looked up from germline, CDR1 is SNHLY and CDR2 is FYNNEI. The CDR3 contains 14 residues. Trimming cost V 7 bases and J 5 bases; bases outside gene matches: 4. CDR3 bases: TGTGCCAGCACTCCGGGACTAGCGGGAGATACGCAGTATTTT. Its translation: CASTPGLAGDTQYF. The full variable domain, completed using reference TRBV2 and TRBJ2-3, is EPEVTQTPSHQVTQMGQEVILRCVPISNHLYFYWYRQILGQKVEFLVSFYNNEISEKSEIFDDQFSVERPDGSNFTLKIRSTKLEDSAMYFCASTPGLAGDTQYFGPGTRLTVL.

The sample holds many counts of this clonotype. The chain is built from TRBV12-3 or TRBV12-4 and TRBJ2-7; D tentatively reads TRBD1 or TRBD2 (6 bases each). The CDR3 runs to 13 residues. The V end lost 3 bases, the J end lost 3 bases, and 9 bases lay between the germline ends. CDR3 loop: CASSFGGHYEQYF. In nucleotides, the CDR3 is TGTGCCAGCAGTTTCGGGGGCCACTACGAGCAGTACTTC.

About this clonotype: A much bigger clone sits one base away, suggesting this may be a read error. The chain couples TRBV7-9 to TRBJ2-3; the D gene could be TRBD1 or TRBD2 (5 bases each). V lost 1 base to trimming and J lost 2 bases, with 10 bases between them. Germline CDR1 is SEHNR and CDR2 is FQNEAQ (reference sequence). The CDR3 runs 15 residues. The CDR3 DNA sequence: TGTGCCAGCAGCTTAGGGGGGTTCCCCACAGATACGCAGTATTTT. It encodes CASSLGGFPTDTQYF.

The chain employs TRBV20-1 and TRBJ2-3; tentatively, D is TRBD2 (7 bases). The CDR3 contains 15 residues. CDR1 is DFQATT, CDR2 SNEGSKA, per germline (reference sequence). Trimming shortened V by 7 bases and J by 5 bases, and 22 bases separated the two germline ends. The CDR3 protein is CSGGAGRGARDTQYF. DNA of the CDR3: TGCAGTGGGGGGGCGGGCCGGGGGGCCAGAGATACGCAGTATTTT.

The sample holds a few counts of this clonotype. The chain joins TRBV5-1 to TRBJ1-1; D not resolved. CDR1 and CDR2 from the germline V gene are SGHRS and YFSETQ. This CDR3 comprises 15 residues. The ends were cut back, 0 bases at V and 1 base at J, with 10 bases in the middle. As DNA, the CDR3 is TGCGCCAGCAGCTTGGACGGAGCCTCGAACACTGAAGCTTTCTTT. As protein: CASSLDGASNTEAFF.

To note about this clonotype: A much larger clone lies a single base off, so this may be a read error. V gene TRBV20-1 combines with J gene TRBJ1-5; 10 bases are shared with TRBD1. There are 14 residues in the CDR3. Germline V gene data show CDR1 as DFQATT and CDR2 as SNEGSKA (reference sequence). The CDR3 loop reads CGARDGTGVQPQHF. The CDR3 region has the DNA TGCGGTGCTAGAGATGGGACAGGGGTTCAGCCCCAGCATTTT.

This clonotype was observed a handful of times. The J gene is TRBJ2-1, the V gene TRBV9; 10 nucleotides match TRBD1. The CDR3 contains 16 residues. The trim removed 4 bases at V and 10 bases at J, leaving 14 bases unmatched. Germline lookup yields CDR1 SGDLS and CDR2 YYNGEE. The CDR3 DNA reads as TGTGCCAGCAGCAACAACCGGGACAGGGGATCCAAGGAGCAGTTCTTC. This encodes CASSNNRDRGSKEQFF.

This clonotype came up many times. This chain joins TRBV11-2 and TRBJ1-1; D is ambiguous. The germline V gene encodes CDR1 SGHAT and CDR2 FQNNGV. CDR3 size: 14 residues. The V and J ends lost 3 bases and 2 bases respectively, with 10 bases between them. The CDR3 region is CASSLSILNTEAFF. CDR3 nucleotide sequence: TGTGCCAGCAGCTTGAGTATTTTAAACACTGAAGCTTTCTTT.

For this clonotype: A much bigger clone sits one base away, suggesting this may be a read error. The chain employs TRBV5-1 and TRBJ2-5; D possibly corresponds to TRBD1 (5 bases). CDR3 length equals 14 residues. The germline CDR1 and CDR2 sequences are SGHRS and YFSETQ. The CDR3 loop is CASSSDTGIEAQYF. The CDR3 bases are TGCGCCAGCAGCTCGGACACCGGCATAGAGGCCCAGTACTTC.

There are many counts of this clonotype. The chain has TRBV2 and TRBJ1-1; D uncertain. The V end was cut by 6 bases, the J end by 6 bases, with 5 bases between. This CDR3 is built from 10 residues. Germline V CDR1 and CDR2: SNHLY, FYNNEI. The CDR3 DNA reads TGTGCCAGCAGATTTCCTGAAGCTTTCTTT. Residues: CASRFPEAFF.

This clonotype was observed many times. J is TRBJ2-5 and V is TRBV20-1; perhaps TRBD1 as D (6 bases). CDR1 is DFQATT, CDR2 SNEGSKA, per germline (reference sequence). V was trimmed by 1 base and J by 0 bases, leaving 15 bases between them. The CDR3 totals 16 residues. The CDR3 protein is CSARVRDTLYQETQYF. Written as DNA, the CDR3 is TGCAGTGCTAGAGTCCGGGACACATTATACCAAGAGACCCAGTACTTC.

This sequence joins TRBV29-1 and TRBJ1-2, with D possibly TRBD1 on 6 matching bases. Germline CDR1 and CDR2: SQVTM and ANQGSEA. V was trimmed by 4 bases and J by 0 bases, leaving 9 bases between them. This CDR3 has 13 residues. As DNA, the CDR3 is TGCAGCGTTGGGACAGCCTCTAACTATGGCTACACCTTC. As protein: CSVGTASNYGYTF.

This rearrangement joins TRBV9 to TRBJ2-1; D is uncertain. The CDR3 length is 15 residues. Germline-derived CDR1 and CDR2 are SGDLS and YYNGEE. Trimming shortened V by 0 bases and J by 0 bases, and 7 bases separated the two germline ends. The CDR3 DNA follows: TGTGCCAGCAGCGTAGAAACAGTCTCCTACAATGAGCAGTTCTTC. The encoded protein is CASSVETVSYNEQFF.

This clonotype was counted many times. V is TRBV28 and J is TRBJ2-3, with TRBD2 matching 7 bases. Germline CDR1 and CDR2: MDHEN and SYDVKM. The CDR3 length is 15 residues. The junction had 4 bases not matched to a gene; V was cut back by 3 bases and J by 1 base. The CDR3 DNA reads TGTGCCAGCAGTTTTCTAGCGGTAGGCACAGATACGCAGTATTTT. Translated: CASSFLAVGTDTQYF.

This clonotype was observed many times. This CDR3 is CASINPGLAGTGELFF. CDR3 bases: TGTGCCAGCATTAACCCAGGACTAGCGGGGACCGGGGAGCTGTTTTTT. The rearrangement links TRBV28 to TRBJ2-2, with 12 bases fitting TRBD2. Germline lookup yields CDR1 MDHEN and CDR2 SYDVKM. The CDR3 loop spans 16 amino acids. Germline trimming cut 7 bases from V and 5 bases from J; bases unmatched to any gene: 8.

There are a few counts of this clonotype. V is TRBV30 and J is TRBJ2-5; maybe TRBD2 (5 bases). The CDR3 runs to 13 residues. Trimming cost V 0 bases and J 5 bases, with 10 bases left between them. Germline V lookup: CDR1 GTSNPN, CDR2 SVGIG (reference sequence). This CDR3 is CAWSVRLAETQYF. In DNA form, the CDR3 reads TGTGCCTGGAGTGTACGGTTAGCGGAGACCCAGTACTTC. The full variable domain, with the rest looked up from reference TRBV30 and TRBJ2-5, is SQTIHQWPATLVQPVGSPLSLECTVEGTSNPNLYWYRQAAGRGLQLLFYSVGIGQISSEVPQNLSASRPQDRQFILSSKKLLLSDSGFYLCAWSVRLAETQYFGPGTRLLVL.

This clonotype occurred many times. This chain connects TRBV18 to TRBJ2-1; 8 bases agree with TRBD1. The CDR3 is 14 amino acids. CDR1 is KGHSH and CDR2 is LQKENI in the germline V gene. The ends lost 5 bases at V and 6 bases at J; junction bases unmatched: 6. The CDR3, as DNA: TGTGCCAGCTCAACGGGACAGGCCGGCAATGAGCAGTTCTTC. It yields the protein CASSTGQAGNEQFF. Supplemented by reference TRBV18 and TRBJ2-1, the full variable domain reads NAGVMQNPRHLVRRRGQEARLRCSPMKGHSHVYWYRQLPEEGLKFMVYLQKENIIDESGMPKERFSAEFPKEGPSILRIQQVVRGDSAAYFCASSTGQAGNEQFFGPGTRLTVL.

This clonotype was seen many times. This chain uses TRBV12-3 or TRBV12-4 with TRBJ2-3; TRBD1 matches at 10 bases. The V segment lost 3 bases and the J segment 4 bases; nucleotides outside the gene matches: 10. The CDR3 runs to 17 residues. CDR3 bases: TGTGCCAGCAGTTTGGGGGAGGACAGGGGGACCGCAGATACGCAGTATTTT. Amino acids: CASSLGEDRGTADTQYF.

This clonotype was observed many times. The genes are TRBV16 and TRBJ1-4; D unclear. From germline, CDR1 is KGHSY and CDR2 FQNENV. The CDR3 covers 14 residues. The V end was cut by 2 bases, the J end by 0 bases, with 4 bases between. CDR3 loop: CASSQTATNEKLFF. CDR3 sequence (DNA): TGTGCCAGCAGCCAAACTGCAACTAATGAAAAACTGTTTTTT.

This clonotype has at least ten counts. This chain uses TRBV3-1 with TRBJ1-1; no clear D gene. The V gene's germline CDR1 is LGHDT and CDR2 YNNKEL (reference sequence). The CDR3 totals 13 residues. The V end lost 0 bases, the J end lost 3 bases, and 5 bases lay between the germline ends. The CDR3, as DNA: TGTGCCAGCAGCCAAGACGGGGACACTGAAGCTTTCTTT. Protein sequence: CASSQDGDTEAFF.